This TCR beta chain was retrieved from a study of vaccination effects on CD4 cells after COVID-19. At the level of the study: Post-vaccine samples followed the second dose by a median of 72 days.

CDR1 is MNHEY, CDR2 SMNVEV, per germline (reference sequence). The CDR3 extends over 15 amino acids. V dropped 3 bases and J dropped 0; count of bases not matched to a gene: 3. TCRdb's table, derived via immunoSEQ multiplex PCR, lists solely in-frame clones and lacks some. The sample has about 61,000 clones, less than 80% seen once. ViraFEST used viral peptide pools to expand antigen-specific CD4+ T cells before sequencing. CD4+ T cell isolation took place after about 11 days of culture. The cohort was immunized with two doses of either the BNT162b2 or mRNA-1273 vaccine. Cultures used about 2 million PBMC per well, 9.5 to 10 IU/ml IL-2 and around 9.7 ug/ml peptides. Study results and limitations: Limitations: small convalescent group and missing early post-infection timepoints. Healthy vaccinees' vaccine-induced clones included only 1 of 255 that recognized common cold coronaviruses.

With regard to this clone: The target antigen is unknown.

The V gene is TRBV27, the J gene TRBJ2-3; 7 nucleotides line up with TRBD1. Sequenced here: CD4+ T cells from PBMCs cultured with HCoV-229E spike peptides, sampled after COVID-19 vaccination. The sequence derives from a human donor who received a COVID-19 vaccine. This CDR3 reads CASSLRGQSTDTQYF. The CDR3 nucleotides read TGTGCCAGCAGTTTGAGGGGACAGAGCACAGATACGCAGTATTTT.